These T cell receptor beta chains were read from a single sample in a study of blood T cells in healthy people across ages. One entry per CDR3 protein, called by TCRdb with MiXCR from the 5' RACE reads. In the table there are some 880,000 distinct CDR3 sequences, about 36% of which are singletons. The sample consisted of blood. These receptor sequences come from a man younger than 35 in good health. The CDR3 runs from the conserved cysteine through the conserved F or W. The D gene is left open where the match is weak. Not all rows give a size; the values are once, few, many and, for expanded clones, a class.

j_gene: TRBJ2-1; abundance: .; d_gene: .; v_gene: TRBV6-2/TRBV6-3; CDR3nt: TGTGCCAGCAGTTACCGCGCGGCAGGGGTTTATGAGCAGTTCTTC; CDR3aa: CASSYRAAGVYEQFF
j_gene: TRBJ1-6; abundance: .; d_gene: .; v_gene: TRBV12-3/TRBV12-4; CDR3nt: TGTGCCAGCACCACGGGACCCACTTCACCCCTCCACTTT; CDR3aa: CASTTGPTSPLHF
j_gene: TRBJ2-5; abundance: .; d_gene: .; v_gene: TRBV7-2; CDR3nt: TGTGCCGGCAGCTTAGACCTAGCGCCACTCCAAGAGACCCAGTACTTC; CDR3aa: CAGSLDLAPLQETQYF
j_gene: TRBJ2-3; abundance: many; d_gene: .; v_gene: TRBV27; CDR3nt: TGTGCCAGCAGTTTATATCGCGGGGCGCACTCAGATACGCAGTATTTT; CDR3aa: CASSLYRGAHSDTQYF
j_gene: TRBJ1-2; abundance: few; d_gene: .; v_gene: TRBV5-5; CDR3nt: TGTGCCAGCAGCTTGGTTCCGGGGGCGGTCTATGCAGGCTACACCTTC; CDR3aa: CASSLVPGAVYAGYTF
j_gene: TRBJ2-5; abundance: .; d_gene: .; v_gene: TRBV2; CDR3nt: TGTGCCAGCAGTGGGGTAAAGACCCAGTACTTC; CDR3aa: CASSGVKTQYF
j_gene: TRBJ2-1; abundance: .; d_gene: TRBD1; v_gene: TRBV6-5; CDR3nt: TGTGCCAGCAGTCTGACAGGGAGTACCTACAATGAGCAGTTCTTC; CDR3aa: CASSLTGSTYNEQFF
j_gene: TRBJ2-3; abundance: many; d_gene: .; v_gene: TRBV5-1; CDR3nt: TGTGCCAGCAGTTTACACACAGATACGCAGTATTTT; CDR3aa: CASSLHTDTQYF
j_gene: TRBJ1-1; abundance: many; d_gene: TRBD1; v_gene: TRBV5-1; CDR3nt: TGCGCCAGCAGCGGCGGACAGGAGAACACTGAAGCTTTCTTT; CDR3aa: CASSGGQENTEAFF
j_gene: TRBJ2-3; abundance: .; d_gene: .; v_gene: TRBV4-1; CDR3nt: TGCGCCAGCAGCCACTTGGAGCACACAGATACGCAGTATTTT; CDR3aa: CASSHLEHTDTQYF
j_gene: TRBJ2-3; abundance: .; d_gene: TRBD2; v_gene: TRBV3-1; CDR3nt: TGTGCCAGCAGCCCGCGGGATCTAGCGGTGGATACGCAGTATTTT; CDR3aa: CASSPRDLAVDTQYF
j_gene: TRBJ1-1; abundance: .; d_gene: .; v_gene: TRBV4-3; CDR3nt: TGCGCCAGCAGCCAAGTGTCAGGAAAAGCTTTCTTT; CDR3aa: CASSQVSGKAFF
j_gene: TRBJ2-1; abundance: .; d_gene: .; v_gene: TRBV20-1; CDR3nt: TGCAGTGCTAACAGGGCTACCTTTGAGCAGTTCTTC; CDR3aa: CSANRATFEQFF
j_gene: TRBJ2-7; abundance: few; d_gene: .; v_gene: TRBV5-6; CDR3nt: TGTGCCAGCAGCCCACGACCAGGTGGCTCCGGCGAGCAGTACTTC; CDR3aa: CASSPRPGGSGEQYF
j_gene: TRBJ2-7; abundance: few; d_gene: TRBD1; v_gene: TRBV18; CDR3nt: TGTGCCAGCTCACCCCGTACCGGGACAGGGATGGGAGAGCAGTACTTC; CDR3aa: CASSPRTGTGMGEQYF
j_gene: TRBJ1-6; abundance: .; d_gene: .; v_gene: TRBV4-3; CDR3nt: TGCGCCAGCAGCCAAGTTCTTACAGTCTATAATTCACCCCTCCACTTT; CDR3aa: CASSQVLTVYNSPLHF
j_gene: TRBJ1-2; abundance: .; d_gene: TRBD1; v_gene: TRBV14; CDR3nt: TGTGCCAGCAGCCGGAACGCCGGGACAGGCCCCTATGGCTACACCTTC; CDR3aa: CASSRNAGTGPYGYTF
j_gene: TRBJ1-2; abundance: few; d_gene: TRBD1; v_gene: TRBV4-1; CDR3nt: TGCGCCAGCAGCCTCCCTTCGACAGGGACGATCCATGGCTACACCTTC; CDR3aa: CASSLPSTGTIHGYTF
j_gene: TRBJ2-5; abundance: many; d_gene: .; v_gene: TRBV7-3; CDR3nt: TGTGCCAGCAGCTTAACGGCCCCAGAGACCCAGTACTTC; CDR3aa: CASSLTAPETQYF
j_gene: TRBJ2-7; abundance: .; d_gene: .; v_gene: TRBV2; CDR3nt: TGTGCCAGCCACACAAAGGGAAGCTCCTACGAGCAGTACTTC; CDR3aa: CASHTKGSSYEQYF
j_gene: TRBJ2-1; abundance: once; d_gene: .; v_gene: TRBV10-3; CDR3nt: TGTGCCATCAGTGATCGGGTAGAGAGCAATGAGCAGTTCTTC; CDR3aa: CAISDRVESNEQFF
j_gene: TRBJ2-5; abundance: many; d_gene: .; v_gene: TRBV20-1; CDR3nt: TGCAGTGCTGGGGACCAGCAGGAGACCCAGTACTTC; CDR3aa: CSAGDQQETQYF
j_gene: TRBJ2-3; abundance: once; d_gene: .; v_gene: TRBV5-1; CDR3nt: TGCGGCAGCAGCCCCACCACAGATACGCAGTATTTT; CDR3aa: CGSSPTTDTQYF
j_gene: TRBJ1-2; abundance: .; d_gene: .; v_gene: TRBV6-5; CDR3nt: TGTGCCAGCCTTACCATACGCGGCAGTAACTATGGCTACACCTTC; CDR3aa: CASLTIRGSNYGYTF
j_gene: TRBJ1-5; abundance: once; d_gene: .; v_gene: TRBV7-2; CDR3nt: TGTGCCAGCAGCTTAGGCCTGTGGCAGCCCCAGCATTTT; CDR3aa: CASSLGLWQPQHF
j_gene: TRBJ2-3; abundance: .; d_gene: .; v_gene: TRBV2; CDR3nt: TGTGCCACCAAGGTCACCGAAAGCACAGATACGCAGTATTTT; CDR3aa: CATKVTESTDTQYF
j_gene: TRBJ2-3; abundance: once; d_gene: TRBD1; v_gene: TRBV7-2; CDR3nt: TGTGCCAGCAGCCGTGGGACAGGGGGGGCAGATACGCAGTATTTT; CDR3aa: CASSRGTGGADTQYF
j_gene: TRBJ2-7; abundance: few; d_gene: .; v_gene: TRBV12-3/TRBV12-4; CDR3nt: TGTGCCAGCAGACAGGCCAATGAGCAGTACTTC; CDR3aa: CASRQANEQYF
j_gene: TRBJ1-4; abundance: .; d_gene: .; v_gene: TRBV20-1; CDR3nt: TGCAGTGCTAGAGATGTTGTCCGCCGAGGGAGCGAAAAACTGTTTTTT; CDR3aa: CSARDVVRRGSEKLFF
j_gene: TRBJ1-1; abundance: many; d_gene: .; v_gene: TRBV7-9; CDR3nt: TGTGCCAGCAGACCCCCGCGGGACCAAATGAACACTGAAGCTTTCTTT; CDR3aa: CASRPPRDQMNTEAFF
j_gene: TRBJ1-1; abundance: .; d_gene: .; v_gene: TRBV20-1; CDR3nt: TGCAGTGCTAGAGCGGGACCCATGAACACTGAAGCTTTCTTT; CDR3aa: CSARAGPMNTEAFF
j_gene: TRBJ1-1; abundance: .; d_gene: .; v_gene: TRBV15; CDR3nt: TGTGCCACCAGCAGAGATTGGTTTGGGGGTCTAACTGAAGCTTTCTTT; CDR3aa: CATSRDWFGGLTEAFF
j_gene: TRBJ2-2; abundance: few; d_gene: .; v_gene: TRBV7-9; CDR3nt: TGTGCCAGCAGCTTAGGGGCGGCCGGGGAGCTGTTTTTT; CDR3aa: CASSLGAAGELFF
j_gene: TRBJ1-1; abundance: few; d_gene: .; v_gene: TRBV5-5; CDR3nt: TGTGCCAGCAGCTCAAGGGCGGGGAACACTGAAGCTTTCTTT; CDR3aa: CASSSRAGNTEAFF
j_gene: TRBJ2-3; abundance: .; d_gene: .; v_gene: TRBV6-1; CDR3nt: TGTGCCAGCAGGCGGATAGCTAGCACAGATACGCAGTATTTT; CDR3aa: CASRRIASTDTQYF
j_gene: TRBJ2-7; abundance: few; d_gene: .; v_gene: TRBV7-9; CDR3nt: TGTGCCAGCAGCCCCCCTGCTGGAACAGTTTACAATGAGCAGTACTTC; CDR3aa: CASSPPAGTVYNEQYF
j_gene: TRBJ2-3; abundance: many; d_gene: .; v_gene: TRBV5-5; CDR3nt: TGTGCCAGCAGCTTGGCCGGGCAGGGAGAGACAGATACGCAGTATTTT; CDR3aa: CASSLAGQGETDTQYF
j_gene: TRBJ2-1; abundance: .; d_gene: TRBD2; v_gene: TRBV7-6; CDR3nt: TGTGCCAGCAGCTTAGTTGGCGGGGGGGAGCAGTTCTTC; CDR3aa: CASSLVGGGEQFF
j_gene: TRBJ2-7; abundance: .; d_gene: TRBD2; v_gene: TRBV12-3/TRBV12-4; CDR3nt: TGTGCCAGCAGTTTTAGCGGGGGGCTCGAGCAGTACTTC; CDR3aa: CASSFSGGLEQYF
j_gene: TRBJ2-1; abundance: many; d_gene: .; v_gene: TRBV12-3/TRBV12-4; CDR3nt: TGTGCCAGCACCCCCCCGGGACGCCACAATGAGCAGTTCTTC; CDR3aa: CASTPPGRHNEQFF
j_gene: TRBJ1-6; abundance: .; d_gene: .; v_gene: TRBV20-1; CDR3nt: TGCAGTGCTAGATTTGGCCTTTATTTAAGCTCCTATAATTCACCCCTCCACTTT; CDR3aa: CSARFGLYLSSYNSPLHF
j_gene: TRBJ2-3; abundance: .; d_gene: .; v_gene: TRBV11-3; CDR3nt: TGTGCCAGCAGCTTAGATCGCGGAAACACAGATACGCAGTATTTT; CDR3aa: CASSLDRGNTDTQYF
j_gene: TRBJ2-5; abundance: few; d_gene: TRBD1; v_gene: TRBV20-1; CDR3nt: TGCAGTGCTAGGATTACGACAGGGGAAGAGACCCAGTACTTC; CDR3aa: CSARITTGEETQYF